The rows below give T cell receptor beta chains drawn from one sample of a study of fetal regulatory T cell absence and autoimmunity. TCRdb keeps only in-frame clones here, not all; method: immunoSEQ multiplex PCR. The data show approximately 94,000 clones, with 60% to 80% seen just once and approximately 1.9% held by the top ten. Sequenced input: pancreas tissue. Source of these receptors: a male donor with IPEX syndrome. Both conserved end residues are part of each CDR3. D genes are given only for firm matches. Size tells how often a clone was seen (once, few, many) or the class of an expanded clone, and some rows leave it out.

CDR3 DNA: TGTGCCAGTAGTCCTGGACAGGGGAGAGGTGAAGCTTTCTTT; CDR3 protein: CASSPGQGRGEAFF; J gene: TRBJ1-1; D gene: TRBD1; V gene: TRBV19; clone size: NA
CDR3 DNA: TGTGCCAGCAGTTTCGATCCGGGGGGGAGCTCTAGCACAGATACGCAGTATTTT; CDR3 protein: CASSFDPGGSSSTDTQYF; J gene: TRBJ2-3; D gene: TRBD2; V gene: TRBV28; clone size: NA
CDR3 DNA: TGTGCCAGCAGTTTACAGGGGGGGGCTGAAGCTTTCTTT; CDR3 protein: CASSLQGGAEAFF; J gene: TRBJ1-1; D gene: TRBD1; V gene: TRBV27; clone size: NA
CDR3 DNA: TGTGCCAGCAGCTTGAGGGAGTCTCCGAGCACCTTC; CDR3 protein: CASSLRESPSTF; J gene: TRBJ1-2; D gene: NA; V gene: TRBV5-4; clone size: NA
CDR3 DNA: TGTGCCAGCTCACCACTGGCGGGGGGCTATGGCTACACCTTC; CDR3 protein: CASSPLAGGYGYTF; J gene: TRBJ1-2; D gene: NA; V gene: TRBV18; clone size: NA
CDR3 DNA: TGTGCCAGCAGCCGGTCGGGCACGGCAGGGAGTTCCTATAATTCACCCCTCCACTTT; CDR3 protein: CASSRSGTAGSSYNSPLHF; J gene: TRBJ1-6; D gene: NA; V gene: TRBV5-5; clone size: NA
CDR3 DNA: TGTGCCAGCAGTCAAATCTACTTGGCTGGAAACACCATATATTTT; CDR3 protein: CASSQIYLAGNTIYF; J gene: TRBJ1-3; D gene: NA; V gene: TRBV11-2; clone size: NA
CDR3 DNA: TGTGCCAGCAGCTGGGACAGGGGGCGCACCGGGGAGCTGTTTTTT; CDR3 protein: CASSWDRGRTGELFF; J gene: TRBJ2-2; D gene: TRBD1; V gene: TRBV5-4; clone size: NA
CDR3 DNA: TGTGCCAGCAGCTCCTTCCCCGGGTCCACTGAAGCTTTCTTT; CDR3 protein: CASSSFPGSTEAFF; J gene: TRBJ1-1; D gene: NA; V gene: TRBV5-4; clone size: NA
CDR3 DNA: TGTGCCAGCAGTTCCGACAGGGTCGGAGCTTTCTTT; CDR3 protein: CASSSDRVGAFF; J gene: TRBJ1-1; D gene: TRBD1; V gene: TRBV5-4; clone size: NA
CDR3 DNA: TGCAGCGTTGGGGCGGACGGCTACTATGGCTACACCTTC; CDR3 protein: CSVGADGYYGYTF; J gene: TRBJ1-2; D gene: NA; V gene: TRBV29-1; clone size: NA
CDR3 DNA: TGCGCCAGCAGCCAAGAACAGGGGGCCGTATACGAGCAGTACTTC; CDR3 protein: CASSQEQGAVYEQYF; J gene: TRBJ2-7; D gene: TRBD1; V gene: TRBV4-3; clone size: NA
CDR3 DNA: TGTGCCAGCAGTAAGCCCACGGGCGGGCAGTTCTTC; CDR3 protein: CASSKPTGGQFF; J gene: TRBJ2-1; D gene: NA; V gene: TRBV7-8; clone size: NA
CDR3 DNA: TGTGCCAGCAGTGAAGCGTGGGGACTAGCGGGGGGCCCTCCTGGAGATACGCAGTATTTT; CDR3 protein: CASSEAWGLAGGPPGDTQYF; J gene: TRBJ2-3; D gene: TRBD2; V gene: TRBV2; clone size: NA
CDR3 DNA: TGTGCCAGCAGCCAACTCGGACAGGGGGCAGGTGAAGCTTTCTTT; CDR3 protein: CASSQLGQGAGEAFF; J gene: TRBJ1-1; D gene: TRBD1; V gene: TRBV14; clone size: few